A single TCR beta chain is shown here with its context. The data belong to a study of spatial heterogeneity in lung cancer. The wider study: The donors, roughly 70 patients with untreated early-stage non-small cell lung cancer, provided the samples. Taken at a median of approximately 23 months after resection, follow-up PBMC samples underwent sequencing when available.

Each TCR cDNA molecule bore a unique molecular identifier. TCRdb redid the calling of the 5' RACE reads with MiXCR, one entry per CDR3 protein. The table records about 47,000 distinct CDR3 sequences, approximately 12% of them present only once. Time point described: blood at routine non-recurrence follow-up after resection. The sequencing used PBMCs, collected at follow-up. The receptor was isolated from a male donor with early-stage non-small cell lung cancer.

The CDR3: CASSVVASNEQFF. The CDR3 nucleotides read TGTGCCAGCAGCGTAGTAGCGTCCAATGAGCAGTTCTTC. V is TRBV7-3 and J is TRBJ2-1, with D possibly being TRBD2 (5 bases). Germline CDR1 reads SGHTA; CDR2 reads FQGTGA. The CDR3 extends over 13 amino acids. Between the trimmed V and J ends, which lost 5 bases and 6 bases, there was a span of 11 bases.